The rows below give T cell receptor beta chains drawn from one sample of a study of blood T cells in healthy people across ages. Each CDR3 protein is one row after TCRdb ran MiXCR on the 5' RACE reads. The sample lists around 1,000,000 distinct CDR3 sequences; under 30% were seen once. This same sample was also taken into another study, of T cells of mothers and their children.

Sequenced input: blood. The receptors come from a girl aged 2 to 10 in good health. The CDR3 runs from the conserved cysteine through the conserved F or W. The order of the fields is clone size, V gene, J gene, D gene, CDR3 DNA, CDR3 protein. D genes are given only for firm matches. Clone size appears in some rows only: once, few, many, or a class for an expanded clone.

clone size: few
V gene: TRBV6-6
J gene: TRBJ2-7
D gene: -
CDR3 DNA: TGTGCCAGCAGTTATTCGCGGACCTCCTACGAGCAGTACTTC
CDR3 protein: CASSYSRTSYEQYF

clone size: -
V gene: TRBV7-9
J gene: TRBJ1-2
D gene: -
CDR3 DNA: TGTGCCAGCAGCCCCACAGGGACGGAACCTTTGACCGGCTACACCTTC
CDR3 protein: CASSPTGTEPLTGYTF

clone size: few
V gene: TRBV5-1
J gene: TRBJ2-7
D gene: TRBD1
CDR3 DNA: TGCGCCAGCAGCGAGGACAGGGGAAGGGAGCAGTACTTC
CDR3 protein: CASSEDRGREQYF

clone size: -
V gene: TRBV29-1
J gene: TRBJ2-1
D gene: -
CDR3 DNA: TGCAGCGTTGCGGGACTGACGGATGAGCAGTTCTTC
CDR3 protein: CSVAGLTDEQFF

clone size: -
V gene: TRBV6-5
J gene: TRBJ1-6
D gene: -
CDR3 DNA: TGTGCCAGCAGGAGGCAGGGAGATAATTCACCCCTCCACTTT
CDR3 protein: CASRRQGDNSPLHF

clone size: few
V gene: TRBV20-1
J gene: TRBJ2-1
D gene: -
CDR3 DNA: TGCAGTGCTAGCCCCTTCCTGGGAAATGAGCAGTTCTTC
CDR3 protein: CSASPFLGNEQFF

clone size: few
V gene: TRBV4-1
J gene: TRBJ2-7
D gene: TRBD1
CDR3 DNA: TGCGCCAGCAGACCAACAGGGGTTGGAGGCTCCTACGAGCAGTACTTC
CDR3 protein: CASRPTGVGGSYEQYF

clone size: -
V gene: TRBV12-3/TRBV12-4
J gene: TRBJ1-2
D gene: -
CDR3 DNA: TGTGCCAGCACCGCGACAAAGGAACGTGGCTACACCTTC
CDR3 protein: CASTATKERGYTF

clone size: few
V gene: TRBV29-1
J gene: TRBJ2-5
D gene: -
CDR3 DNA: TGCAGCGTTGGTTACCTCCAAGAGACCCAGTACTTC
CDR3 protein: CSVGYLQETQYF

clone size: -
V gene: TRBV5-6
J gene: TRBJ2-5
D gene: -
CDR3 DNA: TGTGCCAGCAGCATGGGACGTCGGGGGGAGACCCAGTACTTC
CDR3 protein: CASSMGRRGETQYF

clone size: few
V gene: TRBV7-9
J gene: TRBJ2-1
D gene: -
CDR3 DNA: TGTGCCAGCAGCGAAAGGACAGATGAGCAGTTCTTC
CDR3 protein: CASSERTDEQFF

clone size: -
V gene: TRBV10-3
J gene: TRBJ1-6
D gene: TRBD1
CDR3 DNA: TGTGCCATCAGTGATGCCGGGACAGGGAAATCACCCCTCCACTTT
CDR3 protein: CAISDAGTGKSPLHF

clone size: -
V gene: TRBV7-2
J gene: TRBJ2-2
D gene: -
CDR3 DNA: TGTGCCAGCAGCGTCTACTACCTCCCCCACATGCGGGAGCTGTTTTTT
CDR3 protein: CASSVYYLPHMRELFF

clone size: -
V gene: TRBV20-1
J gene: TRBJ2-7
D gene: TRBD2
CDR3 DNA: TGCAGTGCTAGAGGGACTGGACTAGACTACGAGCAGTACTTC
CDR3 protein: CSARGTGLDYEQYF

clone size: -
V gene: TRBV27
J gene: TRBJ2-7
D gene: TRBD1
CDR3 DNA: TGTGCCACCAGGCGGACAGGAAGTTACGAGCAGTACTTC
CDR3 protein: CATRRTGSYEQYF

clone size: -
V gene: TRBV13
J gene: TRBJ2-7
D gene: -
CDR3 DNA: TGTGCCAGCAGCTCGGGCAGTCCCTCCGAGCAGTACTTC
CDR3 protein: CASSSGSPSEQYF

clone size: few
V gene: TRBV28
J gene: TRBJ2-3
D gene: -
CDR3 DNA: TGTGCCAGCAGACGCCGAGACATACCTAGCACAGATACGCAGTATTTT
CDR3 protein: CASRRRDIPSTDTQYF

clone size: -
V gene: TRBV9
J gene: TRBJ2-5
D gene: -
CDR3 DNA: TGTGCCAGCAGCGTTAACCGGGACGGACCGGGGGAGACCCAGTACTTC
CDR3 protein: CASSVNRDGPGETQYF

clone size: few
V gene: TRBV7-9
J gene: TRBJ2-5
D gene: -
CDR3 DNA: TGTGCCAGCAGCTGGGATACCCAGTACTTC
CDR3 protein: CASSWDTQYF

clone size: -
V gene: TRBV18
J gene: TRBJ1-1
D gene: -
CDR3 DNA: TGTGCCAGCTCACCAAAAGAGGGGACTGAAGCTTTCTTT
CDR3 protein: CASSPKEGTEAFF

clone size: -
V gene: TRBV12-3/TRBV12-4
J gene: TRBJ2-3
D gene: -
CDR3 DNA: TGTGCCAGCAGTGGGCAAACCGGAGATACGCAGTATTTT
CDR3 protein: CASSGQTGDTQYF

clone size: -
V gene: TRBV4-3
J gene: TRBJ2-7
D gene: -
CDR3 DNA: TGCGCCAGCAGCCAAGGGCAGGGGAGCTCCTACGAGCAGTACTTC
CDR3 protein: CASSQGQGSSYEQYF

clone size: few
V gene: TRBV7-9
J gene: TRBJ2-1
D gene: -
CDR3 DNA: TGTGCCGGCAGCTCTACCGGACTGGAACCCTACAATGAGCAGTTCTTC
CDR3 protein: CAGSSTGLEPYNEQFF

clone size: -
V gene: TRBV7-3
J gene: TRBJ1-6
D gene: TRBD1
CDR3 DNA: TGTGCCAGCAGCAGGGGACAGGGTTCACCCCTCCACTTT
CDR3 protein: CASSRGQGSPLHF

clone size: -
V gene: TRBV7-8
J gene: TRBJ2-3
D gene: -
CDR3 DNA: TGTGCCAGCAGCCAGCCTATCGAGGGGAGCACAGATACGCAGTATTTT
CDR3 protein: CASSQPIEGSTDTQYF

clone size: -
V gene: TRBV12-3/TRBV12-4
J gene: TRBJ1-3
D gene: -
CDR3 DNA: TGTGCCAGCAGCTCTCGTCCCACCATATATTTT
CDR3 protein: CASSSRPTIYF

clone size: -
V gene: TRBV4-1
J gene: TRBJ1-1
D gene: TRBD1
CDR3 DNA: TGCGCCAGCAGCCTCGGACAGGGGGTCAGCACTGAAGCTTTCTTT
CDR3 protein: CASSLGQGVSTEAFF

clone size: -
V gene: TRBV19
J gene: TRBJ1-2
D gene: TRBD1
CDR3 DNA: TGTGCCAGTAGTATAGCGCGCAGGGGGATGACCTTC
CDR3 protein: CASSIARRGMTF

clone size: -
V gene: TRBV7-8
J gene: TRBJ1-1
D gene: -
CDR3 DNA: TGTGCCAGCAGCTTACGGATTGGCCTTGGGGGGCAAATGAGGGACACTGAAGCTTTCTTT
CDR3 protein: CASSLRIGLGGQMRDTEAFF

clone size: few
V gene: TRBV20-1
J gene: TRBJ2-7
D gene: TRBD1
CDR3 DNA: TGCAGTGCTAGAGATCCCCGGGACAGGGGCCCCTACGAGCAGTACTTC
CDR3 protein: CSARDPRDRGPYEQYF

clone size: few
V gene: TRBV7-2
J gene: TRBJ2-1
D gene: -
CDR3 DNA: TGTGCCAGCAGCTTAGCGGGGGGGCGTGAGCAGTTCTTC
CDR3 protein: CASSLAGGREQFF

clone size: -
V gene: TRBV4-1
J gene: TRBJ2-1
D gene: -
CDR3 DNA: TGCGCCAGCAGCCAAGACCAGATCTCTAGCCAGTTCTTC
CDR3 protein: CASSQDQISSQFF

clone size: -
V gene: TRBV29-1
J gene: TRBJ2-6
D gene: -
CDR3 DNA: TGCAGCGTTGTATTAGCTGGGGCCAACGTCCTGACTTTC
CDR3 protein: CSVVLAGANVLTF

clone size: -
V gene: TRBV24-1
J gene: TRBJ2-2
D gene: -
CDR3 DNA: TGTGCCACCAGTACCTTAATGTTCACCGGGGAGCTGTTTTTT
CDR3 protein: CATSTLMFTGELFF

clone size: few
V gene: TRBV29-1
J gene: TRBJ1-1
D gene: -
CDR3 DNA: TGCAGCGGAGACGAAGCTTTCTTT
CDR3 protein: CSGDEAFF

clone size: few
V gene: TRBV29-1
J gene: TRBJ1-2
D gene: TRBD1
CDR3 DNA: TGCAGCGTTTGGACAGGGGGCCTCTATGGCTACACCTTC
CDR3 protein: CSVWTGGLYGYTF

clone size: few
V gene: TRBV2
J gene: TRBJ2-7
D gene: -
CDR3 DNA: TGTACCAGCAGTGAGGAACGGAGCTACGAGCAGTACTTC
CDR3 protein: CTSSEERSYEQYF

clone size: few
V gene: TRBV27
J gene: TRBJ2-5
D gene: -
CDR3 DNA: TGTGCCAGCAACCGTGGCGGTGGGGAAGAGACCCAGTACTTC
CDR3 protein: CASNRGGGEETQYF

clone size: -
V gene: TRBV5-5
J gene: TRBJ2-5
D gene: -
CDR3 DNA: TGTGCCAGCAGCTTGGCCGCGGACCGTTACCAAGAGACCCAGTACTTC
CDR3 protein: CASSLAADRYQETQYF

clone size: -
V gene: TRBV4-1
J gene: TRBJ2-6
D gene: -
CDR3 DNA: TGCGCCAGCAGCCCGGAGCAGGGCTCTGGGGCCAACGTCCTGACTTTC
CDR3 protein: CASSPEQGSGANVLTF

clone size: -
V gene: TRBV6-2/TRBV6-3
J gene: TRBJ2-7
D gene: TRBD2
CDR3 DNA: TGTGCCAGCAGAGACATTGCGGGGGACGAGCAGTACTTC
CDR3 protein: CASRDIAGDEQYF

clone size: -
V gene: TRBV7-9
J gene: TRBJ2-1
D gene: -
CDR3 DNA: TGTGCCAGCAGCTTATCCGACCTGGAGCAGTTCTTC
CDR3 protein: CASSLSDLEQFF